Shown below are 31 T cell receptor beta chains from a single sample sequenced in a study of blood T cell repertoires in COVID-19. Generated by immunoSEQ multiplex PCR, the TCRdb table keeps only in-frame clones and is missing some. The data show about 400,000 clones, roughly 90% seen once. Sequencing was carried out using PBMCs or T cells enriched from blood (not recorded which). All receptors derive from a woman aged 30 to 39 who had recovered from COVID-19.

The V and J genes are TRBV4-2 and TRBJ2-2; the D gene is possibly TRBD1 (6 bases). Germline V gene data show CDR1 as LGHNA and CDR2 as YNFKEQ. V was pared by 4 bases and J by 6 bases, with 18 bases between. The CDR3 extends over 16 amino acids. The CDR3 sequence is CASSPTSRGRSGELFF. Written as DNA, the CDR3 is TGTGCCAGCAGCCCCACGAGCAGGGGAAGGTCCGGGGAGCTGTTTTTT.

The chain has TRBV6-4 and TRBJ1-2; no definite D call. The CDR3 extends over 13 amino acids. Germline CDR1 and CDR2: MRHNA and SNTAGT. The V and J ends lost 2 bases and 8 bases respectively, with 12 bases between them. The CDR3: CASSDPRVWGYTF. DNA of the CDR3: TGTGCCAGCAGTGACCCTCGCGTGTGGGGCTACACCTTC.

The chain couples TRBV7-8 to TRBJ2-7; 9 nucleotides line up with TRBD1. Germline V gene lookup returns CDR1 SGHVS and CDR2 FQNEAQ. The CDR3 is 13 residues long. V was pared by 5 bases and J by 2 bases, with 1 base of the junction left unmatched. DNA for the CDR3: TGTGCCAGCAGCCGGACAGGGGCCTACGAGCAGTACTTC. Amino acids: CASSRTGAYEQYF. Full variable domain (remainder filled in from reference TRBV7-8 and TRBJ2-7): GAGVSQSPRYKVAKRGQDVALRCDPISGHVSLFWYQQALGQGPEFLTYFQNEAQLDKSGLPSDRFFAERPEGSVSTLKIQRTQQEDSAVYLCASSRTGAYEQYFGPGTRLTVT.

The chain joins TRBV5-6 to TRBJ2-1; TRBD1 matches at 10 bases. V lost 2 bases, J lost 5 bases, and 7 bases stayed unmatched. The CDR3 is made up of 16 amino acids. From germline, CDR1 is SGHDT and CDR2 YYEEEE. CDR3 DNA: TGTGCCAGCAGCTTCAGAGGGACAGGGGTCGACAATGAGCAGTTCTTC. It is translated as CASSFRGTGVDNEQFF.

The count of this clone is one. The chain recombines TRBV5-1 with TRBJ1-3; 9 bases agree with TRBD1. CDR3 length equals 15 residues. Losses at the gene ends were 3 bases for V and 5 bases for J; bases not matched to a gene: 6. From germline, CDR1 is SGHRS and CDR2 YFSETQ. The CDR3 region is CASSYTGGARNTIYF. The CDR3 nucleotides read TGCGCCAGCAGCTATACAGGGGGCGCGAGAAACACCATATATTTT.

The chain links TRBV4-3 to TRBJ1-4; 8 positions match TRBD1. V gave up 3 bases and J gave up 3 bases; unmatched junction bases: 12. The CDR3 has 18 amino acids. Germline CDR1 and CDR2: LGHNA and YSLEER. The CDR3: CASSHDRGRGVANEKLFF. DNA for the CDR3: TGCGCCAGCAGCCACGACAGGGGTAGAGGCGTGGCTAATGAAAAACTGTTTTTT.

This chain joins TRBV7-9 and TRBJ2-7, with TRBD2 identical over 7 bases. This CDR3 has 14 amino acids. V was pared by 3 bases and J by 5 bases, with 7 bases of the junction left unmatched. Germline assignment: CDR1 SEHNR and CDR2 FQNEAQ (reference sequence). The CDR3: CASSLMAGVDEQYF. The CDR3 nucleotides are TGTGCCAGCAGCTTGATGGCGGGAGTTGACGAGCAGTACTTC.

This rearrangement joins TRBV28 to TRBJ2-1; 8 nucleotides align to TRBD1. CDR3 length equals 15 residues. Germline CDR1 is MDHEN and CDR2 is SYDVKM. V was clipped by 6 bases and J by 8 bases; unmatched bases: 12. CDR3 coding DNA: TGTGCCAGCAGGCCGCCGCAGGGGGCTAGGGATGAGCAGTTCTTC. It yields the protein CASRPPQGARDEQFF.

This sequence joins TRBV5-1 and TRBJ1-6; 9 nucleotides align to TRBD1. CDR1 and CDR2 from the germline V gene are SGHRS and YFSETQ. V shed 4 bases, J shed 6 bases, and the junction held 8 bases outside the gene matches. The CDR3 is 16 residues long. CDR3 residues: CASSAPGTGRNSPLHF. CDR3 in DNA: TGCGCCAGCAGCGCCCCCGGGACAGGGCGTAATTCACCCCTCCACTTT.

Only one count was recorded for this clone. The chain recombines TRBV7-9 with TRBJ1-2; D might be TRBD1 (6 bases). V lost 5 bases to trimming and J lost 8 bases, with 18 bases between them. This CDR3 has 14 amino acids. Germline CDR1 SEHNR, CDR2 FQNEAQ (reference sequence). CDR3 in amino acids: CASSLATGREGYTF. The CDR3 coding sequence is TGTGCCAGCAGCCTTGCCACAGGGAGGGAAGGCTACACCTTC. Drawing the rest from reference TRBV7-9 and TRBJ1-2, the complete variable domain is DTGVSQNPRHKITKRGQNVTFRCDPISEHNRLYWYRQTLGQGPEFLTYFQNEAQLEKSRLLSDRFSAERPKGSFSTLEIQRTEQGDSAMYLCASSLATGREGYTFGSGTRLTVV.

The chain carries TRBV4-1 and TRBJ2-1; 10 bases match TRBD2. Trimming removed 1 base from V and 6 bases from J; junction bases left unmatched: 6. From germline, CDR1 is MGHRA and CDR2 YSYEKL. The length of the CDR3 is 16 residues. CDR3 sequence (DNA): TGCGCCAGCAGCCAAGTCGGGACTAGCGCGGCCAATGAGCAGTTCTTC. This translates into CASSQVGTSAANEQFF.

The V gene is TRBV6-5, the J gene TRBJ1-4; D is possibly TRBD1 (5 bases). V dropped 5 bases and J dropped 8 bases, with 9 bases sitting between them. This CDR3 contains 12 residues. Germline V gene sequence: CDR1 MNHEY, CDR2 SVGAGI. The DNA of the CDR3 is TGTGCCAGCAGTCGGGACTACGAAAAACTGTTTTTT. It encodes CASSRDYEKLFF.

CDR3 loop: CASSPTTTGLAGLEQFF. Here the CDR3 DNA reads TGTGCCAGCAGCCCGACGACTACGGGACTAGCGGGGTTAGAGCAGTTCTTC. The chain combines TRBV5-4 with TRBJ2-1; 13 positions agree with TRBD2. The CDR3 is 17 amino acids. The junction had 14 bases not matched to a gene; V was cut back by 4 bases and J by 10 bases. Germline V gene data show CDR1 as SGHNT and CDR2 as YYREEE (reference sequence).

The V gene is TRBV4-2, the J gene TRBJ1-2; unclear D gene. With 0 bases removed from V and 0 bases from J, the gap between germline ends came to 11 bases. CDR3 length: 16 amino acids. Germline CDR1 and CDR2: LGHNA and YNFKEQ. CDR3 in DNA: TGTGCCAGCAGCCAAGATTTATCAGGTCCTAACTATGGCTACACCTTC. This gives the protein CASSQDLSGPNYGYTF.

The CDR3 DNA reads as TGTGCCAGCAGCCCCCGCTACGAGCAGTACTTC. It specifies CASSPRYEQYF. J is TRBJ2-7 and V is TRBV12-1; the table's D call of TRBD2 was not tested on the DNA. TRBV12-1 corresponds to a pseudogene. This CDR3 spans 11 amino acids.

This rearrangement joins TRBV7-3 to TRBJ2-1, with 10 bases that match TRBD2. Germline lookup yields CDR1 SGHTA and CDR2 FQGTGA. V lost 5 bases, J lost 3 bases, and 4 bases stayed unmatched. This CDR3 comprises 15 residues. CDR3 protein: CASSSGRAVYNEQFF. The DNA of the CDR3 is TGTGCCAGCAGCAGCGGGAGGGCCGTCTACAATGAGCAGTTCTTC.

This clone was picked up a small number of times. The CDR3 DNA sequence: TGTGCCAGCAGCTTGCGGGCCGAGGGCAGCGACGAGCAGTACTTC. It codes for CASSLRAEGSDEQYF. The V and J genes are TRBV7-6 and TRBJ2-7; a possible D gene is TRBD2 (5 bases). The ends were cut back, 3 bases at V and 5 bases at J, with 17 bases in the middle. Germline lookup yields CDR1 SGHVS and CDR2 FNYEAQ. The CDR3 runs 15 residues.

The chain recombines TRBV18 with TRBJ1-6, with unresolved D. Between the trimmed V and J ends, which lost 1 base and 7 bases, there was a span of 11 bases. The CDR3 contains 15 residues. The germline gives CDR1 KGHSH, CDR2 LQKENI. CDR3 bases: TGTGCCAGCTCACCACGGCAGTCAACCAATTCACCCCTCCACTTT. This sequence encodes CASSPRQSTNSPLHF.

This rearrangement joins TRBV7-9 to TRBJ1-3, with no clear D. This CDR3 spans 15 amino acids. The V and J ends lost 5 bases and 0 bases respectively, with 11 bases between them. Germline CDR1 and CDR2: SEHNR and FQNEAQ (reference sequence). CDR3 sequence (DNA): TGTGCCAGCAGCGCGCTACAGAGCTCTGGAAACACCATATATTTT. This encodes CASSALQSSGNTIYF.

J is TRBJ2-3 and V is TRBV6-1, with 7 bases identical to TRBD1. Germline values: CDR1 MNHNS, CDR2 SASEGT. The CDR3 covers 16 residues. V lost 4 bases to trimming and J lost 2 bases; unmatched junction nucleotides: 9. The CDR3 region is CASSAKDRPFTDTQYF. The CDR3 DNA sequence: TGTGCCAGCAGTGCAAAGGACAGGCCGTTCACAGATACGCAGTATTTT.

This rearrangement joins TRBV28 to TRBJ2-7; 9 nucleotides match TRBD1. V was pared by 6 bases and J by 6 bases, with 21 bases of the junction left unmatched. Germline-derived CDR1 and CDR2 are MDHEN and SYDVKM. The CDR3 runs 18 residues. CDR3 protein: CASRIFPHLGTGPSEQYF. As DNA, the CDR3 is TGTGCCAGCAGAATATTTCCCCACCTTGGGACAGGGCCATCCGAGCAGTACTTC.

This clone came up a few times. This chain uses TRBV4-1 with TRBJ1-2; possibly TRBD1 for D (6 bases). The germline V and J ends were trimmed by 0 bases and 7 bases, with 12 bases remaining between them. The CDR3 is 14 residues long. Looked up from germline, CDR1 is MGHRA and CDR2 is YSYEKL. The chain's CDR3 is CASSQDRGHAGYTF. For the CDR3, the DNA is TGCGCCAGCAGCCAAGATAGGGGACATGCTGGCTACACCTTC.

The CDR3 is CASSLGGLSSYNEQFF. The CDR3 bases are TGCGCCAGCAGCTTGGGAGGTCTCAGCTCCTACAATGAGCAGTTCTTC. J is TRBJ2-1 and V is TRBV5-1; D is undetermined. Trimming stripped 0 bases from V and 0 bases from J, with 10 bases between. The germline V gene has CDR1 SGHRS and CDR2 YFSETQ. The CDR3 has 16 amino acids.

This clone has only a few counts. The V and J genes are TRBV9 and TRBJ1-1, with D unclear. Germline V gives CDR1 SGDLS, CDR2 YYNGEE. The CDR3 has 14 residues. V was trimmed by 5 bases and J by 4 bases, leaving 15 bases between them. This CDR3 reads CASSSGPRGTEAFF. The CDR3 nucleotides read TGTGCCAGCAGTTCCGGTCCTCGAGGCACTGAAGCTTTCTTT.

Here the CDR3 DNA reads TGTGCCAGCAGCCACGGGACAGAAAGTAACTATGGCTACACCTTC. Protein: CASSHGTESNYGYTF. J is TRBJ1-2 and V is TRBV11-2; 7 bases fit TRBD1. CDR3 length: 15 amino acids. J lost 1 base, V lost 5 bases, and 7 bases had no gene match. CDR1 is SGHAT, CDR2 FQNNGV, per germline.

The CDR3 DNA follows: TGTGCCAGCAGTTCGTCTACGTATCTCACAGATACGCAGTATTTT. This gives the protein CASSSSTYLTDTQYF. The chain employs TRBV6-5 and TRBJ2-3, with D hard to call. Germline V gene sequence: CDR1 MNHEY, CDR2 SVGAGI. V dropped 4 bases and J dropped 2 bases, with 13 bases sitting between them. The length of the CDR3 is 15 residues.

This clone was observed a handful of times. This chain uses TRBV20-1 with TRBJ1-3; possibly TRBD1 for D (6 bases). Trimming took off 3 bases at V and 0 bases at J, with 15 bases between the two ends. The germline V gene encodes CDR1 DFQATT and CDR2 SNEGSKA (reference sequence). This CDR3 contains 16 residues. The CDR3 DNA reads as TGCAGTGCTAGTGGAACCCCGACAGGCTCTGGAAACACCATATATTTT. This encodes CSASGTPTGSGNTIYF.

This clone has more than one count but fewer than ten. This chain uses TRBV5-8 with TRBJ1-5; tentative D call: TRBD1 (6 bases). Germline loops: CDR1 SGHTS, CDR2 YDEGEE. This CDR3 is built from 15 residues. V lost 0 bases, J lost 2 bases, and 9 bases lay in between. The CDR3: CASSLGTAGNQPQHF. In DNA form, the CDR3 reads TGTGCCAGCAGCTTGGGGACAGCCGGCAATCAGCCCCAGCATTTT.

The chain recombines TRBV6-2 or TRBV6-3 with TRBJ1-3; D unresolved. Trimming shortened V by 5 bases and J by 2 bases, and 7 bases separated the two germline ends. The CDR3 sequence is 13 residues long. Per the germline V gene, CDR1 is MNHEY and CDR2 is SVGEGT. The CDR3 region has the DNA TGTGCCAGCAGTCGAGGCCCTGGAAACACCATATATTTT. Its protein product is CASSRGPGNTIYF.

This sequence joins TRBV5-4 and TRBJ2-1, with a weak D call TRBD2 (5 bases). Germline loops: CDR1 SGHNT, CDR2 YYREEE (reference sequence). The germline V and J ends were trimmed by 4 bases and 8 bases, with 13 bases remaining between them. This CDR3 has 13 amino acids. The CDR3 DNA sequence: TGTGCCAGCAGCACGGCTAGCATCGATGAGCAGTTCTTC. It yields the protein CASSTASIDEQFF.

The V gene is TRBV3-1 (or the pseudogene TRBV3-2), the J gene TRBJ2-2; no clear D gene. The V and J ends lost 0 bases and 4 bases respectively, with 9 bases between them. The germline V gene has CDR1 LGHDT and CDR2 YNNKEL (reference sequence). The CDR3 runs 15 residues. The chain's CDR3 is CASSQDSRSTGELFF. CDR3 coding DNA: TGTGCCAGCAGCCAAGATTCGCGGTCCACCGGGGAGCTGTTTTTT.